The entry below describes one TCR beta chain. Its specificity is not known. Here the CDR3 omits its conserved ending phenylalanine or tryptophan, so a read error is the likely source. RNA was extracted from bulk tissue without any cell sorting. The library came from three nested PCR rounds adapted from ARM-PCR protocols. TCRdb reanalysed the multiplex PCR reads using MiXCR and keeps one entry per CDR3 protein. The repertoire consists of approximately 68,000 distinct CDR3 sequences, with about 80% occurring once and the leading ten covering 28%. The data stem from a study of tumor and adjacent non-tumor tissue in lung cancer. Study outcomes and limitations: Shorter survival was associated with higher TCR diversity in tumors. Compared with tumor, normal lung showed significantly lower TCR diversity. Top 100 clones took a larger repertoire share in normal lung.

This CDR3 spans 15 amino acids. The specimen sequenced was lung tumor tissue. The J gene is TRBJ2-1, the V gene TRBV12-3 or TRBV12-4, with D perhaps given as TRBD1 or TRBD2 (5 bases each). The receptor's source is a man aged 55 to 70 with non-small cell lung cancer. The CDR3 reads CACSFPQWDHNEQFM. The CDR3 nucleotides read TGTGCCTGCAGTTTCCCTCAGTGGGACCACAATGAGCAGTTCATG.